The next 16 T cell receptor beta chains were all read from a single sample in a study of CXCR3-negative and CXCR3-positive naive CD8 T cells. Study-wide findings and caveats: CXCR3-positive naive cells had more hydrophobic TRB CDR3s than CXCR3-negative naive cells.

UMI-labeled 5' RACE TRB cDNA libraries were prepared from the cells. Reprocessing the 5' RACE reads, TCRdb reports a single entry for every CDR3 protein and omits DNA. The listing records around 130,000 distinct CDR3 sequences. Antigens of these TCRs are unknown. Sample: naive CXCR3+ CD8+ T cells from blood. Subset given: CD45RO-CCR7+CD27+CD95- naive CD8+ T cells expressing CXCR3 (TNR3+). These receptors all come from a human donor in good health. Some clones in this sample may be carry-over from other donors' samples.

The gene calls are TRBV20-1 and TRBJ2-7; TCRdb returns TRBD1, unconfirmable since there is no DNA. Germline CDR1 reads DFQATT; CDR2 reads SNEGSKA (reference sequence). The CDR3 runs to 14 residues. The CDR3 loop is CSADAQGISYEQYF.

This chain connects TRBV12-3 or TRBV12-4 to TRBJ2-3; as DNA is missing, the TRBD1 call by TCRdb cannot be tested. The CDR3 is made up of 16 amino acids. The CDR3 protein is CASSQQDRRSTDTQYF.

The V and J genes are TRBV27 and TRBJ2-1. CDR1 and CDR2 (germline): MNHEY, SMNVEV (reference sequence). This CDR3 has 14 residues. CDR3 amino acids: CASSLSQSYNEQFF.

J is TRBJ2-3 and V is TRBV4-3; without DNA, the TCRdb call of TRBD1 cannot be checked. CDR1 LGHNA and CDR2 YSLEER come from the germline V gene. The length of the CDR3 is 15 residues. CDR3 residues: CASSPGQGSTDTQYF.

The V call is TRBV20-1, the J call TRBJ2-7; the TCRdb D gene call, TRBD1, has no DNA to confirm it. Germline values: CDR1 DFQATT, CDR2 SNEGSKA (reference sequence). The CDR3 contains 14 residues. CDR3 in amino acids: CSARTTESSYEQYF.

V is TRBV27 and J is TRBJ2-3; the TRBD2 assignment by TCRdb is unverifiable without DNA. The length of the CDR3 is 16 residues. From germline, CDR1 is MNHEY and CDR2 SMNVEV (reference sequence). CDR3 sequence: CASSPLLAGGTDTQYF.

The CDR3 here is CASSLGQGDYEQYF. V gene TRBV7-9 combines with J gene TRBJ2-7; TCRdb picks TRBD1, but there is no DNA to check that call. Germline V gene sequence: CDR1 SEHNR, CDR2 FQNEAQ (reference sequence). The CDR3 extends over 14 amino acids.

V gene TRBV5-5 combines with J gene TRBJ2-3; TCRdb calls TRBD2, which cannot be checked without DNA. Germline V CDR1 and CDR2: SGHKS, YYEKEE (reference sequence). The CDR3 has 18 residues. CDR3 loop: CASSLRRSRTSGTDTQYF.

The CDR3 loop reads CASRDRTPSGLSGEQFF. The J gene is TRBJ2-1, the V gene TRBV27; without DNA, the TCRdb call of TRBD2 cannot be checked. Germline-derived CDR1 and CDR2 are MNHEY and SMNVEV (reference sequence). This CDR3 is built from 17 residues.

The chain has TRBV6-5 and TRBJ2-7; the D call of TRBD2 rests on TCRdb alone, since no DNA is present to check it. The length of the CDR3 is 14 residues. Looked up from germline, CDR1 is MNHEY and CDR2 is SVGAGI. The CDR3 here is CASSVGGAGWEQYF.

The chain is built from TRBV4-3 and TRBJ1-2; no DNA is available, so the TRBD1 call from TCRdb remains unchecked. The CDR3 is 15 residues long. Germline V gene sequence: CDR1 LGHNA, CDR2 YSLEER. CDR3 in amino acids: CASSQVTGSNDGYIF.

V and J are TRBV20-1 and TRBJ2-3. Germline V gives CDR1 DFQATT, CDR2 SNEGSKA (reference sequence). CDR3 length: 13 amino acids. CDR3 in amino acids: CSARRRTQDTQYF.

The CDR3 region is CASSTGTSSYEQYF. The chain joins TRBV7-2 to TRBJ2-7; there is no DNA to check the TCRdb D call of TRBD1. CDR3 length equals 14 residues. From germline, CDR1 is SGHTA and CDR2 FQGNSA.

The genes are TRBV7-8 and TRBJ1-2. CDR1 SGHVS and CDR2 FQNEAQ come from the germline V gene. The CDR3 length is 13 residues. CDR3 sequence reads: CASSLAQDYGYTF.

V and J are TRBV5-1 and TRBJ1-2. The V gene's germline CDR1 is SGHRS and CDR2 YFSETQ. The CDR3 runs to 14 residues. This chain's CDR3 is CASSLEFPNYGYTF.

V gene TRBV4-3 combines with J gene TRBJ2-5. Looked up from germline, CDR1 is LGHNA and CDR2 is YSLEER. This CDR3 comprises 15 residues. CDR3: CASSQDHPSFETQYF.